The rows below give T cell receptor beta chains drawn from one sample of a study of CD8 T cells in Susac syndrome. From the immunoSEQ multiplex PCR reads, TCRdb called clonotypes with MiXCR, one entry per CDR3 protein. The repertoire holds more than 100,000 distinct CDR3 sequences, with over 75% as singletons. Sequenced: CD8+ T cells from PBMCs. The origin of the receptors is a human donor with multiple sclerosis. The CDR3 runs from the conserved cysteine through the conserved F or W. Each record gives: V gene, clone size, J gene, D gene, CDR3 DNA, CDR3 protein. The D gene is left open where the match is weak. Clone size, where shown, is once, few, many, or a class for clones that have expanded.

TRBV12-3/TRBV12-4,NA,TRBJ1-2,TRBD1,TGTGCCAGCAGGATGGACAGGGGAGGCTACACCTTC,CASRMDRGGYTF
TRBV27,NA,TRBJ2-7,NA,TGTGCCAGCAGTTCCCTCGGGACGGTTGGGCCCTACGAGCAGTACTTC,CASSSLGTVGPYEQYF
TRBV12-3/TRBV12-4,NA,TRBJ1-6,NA,TGTGCCAGCAGTTTCTTCGGCAGGAGCATAGCTTCACCCCTCCACTTT,CASSFFGRSIASPLHF
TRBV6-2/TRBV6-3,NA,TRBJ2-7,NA,TGTGCCAGCAAAGTCCTGGGGTCCGCCGAGCAGTACTTC,CASKVLGSAEQYF
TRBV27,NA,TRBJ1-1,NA,TGTGCCAGCAGTCCCTCGGCGGGGGACTTGAACACTGAAGCTTTCTTT,CASSPSAGDLNTEAFF
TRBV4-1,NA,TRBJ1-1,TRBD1,TGCGCCAGCAGCCAAGGGGTTCCGGGACAGGGGAACACTGAAGCTTTCTTT,CASSQGVPGQGNTEAFF
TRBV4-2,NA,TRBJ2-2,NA,TGTGCCAGCAGCCAAGATGCCCAAAACACCGGGGAGCTGTTTTTT,CASSQDAQNTGELFF
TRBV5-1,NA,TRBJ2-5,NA,TGCGCCAGCAGCTTGTTTCCCCGTTTGAGGAGGACCCAGTACTTC,CASSLFPRLRRTQYF
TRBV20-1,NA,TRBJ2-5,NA,TGCAGTGCCAGGGAGATGTCAGGGGACCAAGAGACCCAGTACTTC,CSAREMSGDQETQYF
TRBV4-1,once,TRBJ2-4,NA,TGCGCCAGCAGCCAGCACTCGGGGGCCCCCAAAAACATTCAGTACTTC,CASSQHSGAPKNIQYF
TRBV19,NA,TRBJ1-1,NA,TGTGCCAGTAGTAAGACTGCTGAAGCTTTCTTT,CASSKTAEAFF
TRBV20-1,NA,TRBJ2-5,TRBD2,TGCAGTGCTAGACCCCTAGCGGGAGGTACTCCCGGTCTTCCGTCCCAAGAGACCCAGTACTTC,CSARPLAGGTPGLPSQETQYF
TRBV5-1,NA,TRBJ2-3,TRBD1,TGCGCCAGCAGCTTGTGGGGAGGACAGGGAAGCACAGATACGCAGTATTTT,CASSLWGGQGSTDTQYF
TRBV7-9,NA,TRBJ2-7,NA,TGTGCCAGCAGCTTCGGGGGAGAGGGGGCCTACTCCTACGAGCAGTACTTC,CASSFGGEGAYSYEQYF
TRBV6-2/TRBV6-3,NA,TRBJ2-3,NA,TGTGCCAGCAGTTGGGGGACAACAGATACGCAGTATTTT,CASSWGTTDTQYF
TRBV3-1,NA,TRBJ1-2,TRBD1,TGTGCCAGCGGGAGGACAGGGACTAACTATGGCTACACCTTC,CASGRTGTNYGYTF
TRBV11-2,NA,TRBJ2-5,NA,TGTGCCAGCAGCCCTTTCGTCCGGCGGGGTTTCCAGGAGACCCAGTACTTC,CASSPFVRRGFQETQYF
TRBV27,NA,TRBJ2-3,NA,TGTGCCAGCAGTGCATCACCGGGACACAGTTTAGATACGCAGTATTTT,CASSASPGHSLDTQYF
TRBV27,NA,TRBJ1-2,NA,TGTGCCAGCAGTTTCACCGGGACACACTATGGCTACACCTTC,CASSFTGTHYGYTF
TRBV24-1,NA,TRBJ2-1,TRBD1,TGTGCCACCAGTGATTTAAACAGGGGTGGTAATGAGCAGTTCTTC,CATSDLNRGGNEQFF
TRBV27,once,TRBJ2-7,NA,TGTGCCAGCAGTTTAAAAGGGGTCACATACGAGCAGTACTTC,CASSLKGVTYEQYF
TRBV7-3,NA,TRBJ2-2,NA,TGTGCCAGCAGCTCCCAGGGGTCCGGGGAGCTGTTTTTT,CASSSQGSGELFF
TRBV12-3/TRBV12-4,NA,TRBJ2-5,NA,TGTGCCAGCAGTTCAGACAGCCCTCAAGAGACCCAGTACTTC,CASSSDSPQETQYF
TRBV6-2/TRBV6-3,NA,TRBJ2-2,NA,TGTGCCAGCACCATAACCCGGGGGCGTCTGATCACCGGGGAGCTGTTTTTT,CASTITRGRLITGELFF
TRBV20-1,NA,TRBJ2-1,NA,TGCAGTGCTAGAGGGGGGGCTGAAAATGAGCAGTTCTTC,CSARGGAENEQFF
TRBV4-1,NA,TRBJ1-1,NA,TGCGCCAGCAGCCGGGGGAGCGTTGAAGCTTTCTTT,CASSRGSVEAFF
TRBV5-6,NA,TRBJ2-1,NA,TGTGCCAGCAGCGCCAGAACCCCCTACAATGAGCAGTTCTTC,CASSARTPYNEQFF
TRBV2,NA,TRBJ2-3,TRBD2,TGTGCCAGCAGTTGGACTAGCGGGAGAACAGATACGCAGTATTTT,CASSWTSGRTDTQYF
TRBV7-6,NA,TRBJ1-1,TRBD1,TGTGCCAGCAGCCTGGGGGGACAGGGTATAACTGAAGCTTTCTTT,CASSLGGQGITEAFF
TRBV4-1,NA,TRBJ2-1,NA,TGCGCCAGCAGCGAAAGCCGGGGTCACAATGAGCAGTTCTTC,CASSESRGHNEQFF
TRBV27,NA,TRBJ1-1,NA,TGTGCCAGCAGCTCCTCGGGGGTAGCTTTCTTT,CASSSSGVAFF
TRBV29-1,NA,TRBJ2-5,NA,TGCAGCGTTGAAGGGGAGGCGCCCCACAGGTGGGAGACCCAGTACTTC,CSVEGEAPHRWETQYF
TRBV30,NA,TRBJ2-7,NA,TGTGCCTGGACTGGGCAGGGGTACGAGCAGTACTTC,CAWTGQGYEQYF
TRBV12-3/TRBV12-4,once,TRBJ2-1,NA,TGTGCCAGCAGCTTAGGGGTCGATGAGCAGTTCTTC,CASSLGVDEQFF
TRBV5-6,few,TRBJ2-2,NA,TGTGCCAGCAGCTTGGGAGGCGGTACCGGGGAGCTGTTTTTT,CASSLGGGTGELFF
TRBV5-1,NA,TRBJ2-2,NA,TGCGCCAGCAGATTCGGGGGCGGGGAGCTGTTTTTT,CASRFGGGELFF
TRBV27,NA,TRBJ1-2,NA,TGTGCCAGCAGCGTCCTCTACACGGGCGGTTTGGATGGCTACACCTTC,CASSVLYTGGLDGYTF
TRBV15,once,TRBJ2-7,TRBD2,TGTGCCACCAGCGGTCGGCCGGGGCGGGGGAAATCACCGCAGTACTTC,CATSGRPGRGKSPQYF
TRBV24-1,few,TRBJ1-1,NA,TGTGCCACCAGTGACAGCATGAACACTGAAGCTTTCTTT,CATSDSMNTEAFF
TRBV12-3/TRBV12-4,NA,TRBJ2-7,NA,TGTGCCAGCAGTCGACACAACTACGAGCAGTACTTC,CASSRHNYEQYF
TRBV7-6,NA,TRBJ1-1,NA,TGTGCCAGCAGCTCTCCACTCTGGGGGAACACTGAAGCTTTCTTT,CASSSPLWGNTEAFF
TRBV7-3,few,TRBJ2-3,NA,TGTGCCAGCAGCTTCCCCTGGGACGGGCATACGCAGTATTTT,CASSFPWDGHTQYF
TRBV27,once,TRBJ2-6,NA,TGTGCCAGCTCAGCCACTGGGGCCAACGTCCTGACTTTC,CASSATGANVLTF
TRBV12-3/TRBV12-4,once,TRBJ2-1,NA,TGTGCCAGCAACATAGGGACACAGTACAATGAGCAGTTCTTC,CASNIGTQYNEQFF
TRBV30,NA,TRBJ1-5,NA,TGTGCCTGGAGTCCCAGAAATCAGCCCCAGCATTTT,CAWSPRNQPQHF
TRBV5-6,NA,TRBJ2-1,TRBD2,TGTGCCAGCAGCTTGGGCAGCGGGATAAACGCAATCCTCGATGAGCAGTTCTTC,CASSLGSGINAILDEQFF
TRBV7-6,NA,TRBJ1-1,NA,TGTGCCAGCAGCCGCGACAACCCCGAGGTTGGAACTGAAGCTTTCTTT,CASSRDNPEVGTEAFF
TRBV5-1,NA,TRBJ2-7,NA,TGCGCCAGCAGCTTGGGGGGACTTAAGAGCTCCTACGAGCAGTACTTC,CASSLGGLKSSYEQYF